This T cell receptor beta chain was obtained from a study of T cells in Graves' hyperthyroidism and ophthalmopathy. Calling Graves' hyperthyroidism stable meant ophthalmopathy did not progress within 18 months. Diagnostic assessment was based on clinical symptoms, serum thyroxine and TRAb, thyroid ultrasound and orbital computed tomography. Authors of the study amplified TCR beta CDR3 regions from RNA transcripts. TCR CDR3 regions were first amplified by RT-PCR with HTBI primers. TCRdb re-derived calls from the multiplex PCR reads in MiXCR, one entry per CDR3 protein. The repertoire holds about 620,000 distinct CDR3 sequences, with around 15% as singletons. Germline CDR1 is MNHNS and CDR2 is SASEGT. Trimming took off 0 bases at V and 6 bases at J, with 12 bases between the two ends. CDR3 length equals 14 residues. This clonotype was counted ten times or more.

The sequencing sample was made of blood. The sequence was collected from a woman aged 30 to 39 with Graves' hyperthyroidism. V is TRBV6-1 and J is TRBJ2-7; D could derive from TRBD1 or TRBD2 (5 bases each). In DNA form, the CDR3 reads TGTGCCAGCAGTGAAGCGCGAATGGGGGTCGAGCAGTACTTC. Translated: CASSEARMGVEQYF.